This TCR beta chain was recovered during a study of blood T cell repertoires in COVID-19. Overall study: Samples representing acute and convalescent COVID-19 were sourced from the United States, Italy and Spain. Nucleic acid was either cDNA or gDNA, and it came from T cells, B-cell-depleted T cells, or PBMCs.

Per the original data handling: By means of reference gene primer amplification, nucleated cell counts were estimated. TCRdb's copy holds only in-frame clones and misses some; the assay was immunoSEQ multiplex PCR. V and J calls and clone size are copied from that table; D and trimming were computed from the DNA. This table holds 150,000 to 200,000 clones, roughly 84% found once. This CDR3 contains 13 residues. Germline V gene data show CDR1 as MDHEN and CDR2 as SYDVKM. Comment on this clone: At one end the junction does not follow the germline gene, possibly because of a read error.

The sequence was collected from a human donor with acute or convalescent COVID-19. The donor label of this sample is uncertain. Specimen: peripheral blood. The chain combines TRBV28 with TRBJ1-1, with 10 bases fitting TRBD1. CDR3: CAGRTGGYTEAFF. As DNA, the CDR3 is TGTGCCGGCAGGACAGGGGGGTACACTGAAGCTTTCTTT.